The 26 T cell receptor beta chains reported below all come from one sample, sequenced in a study of T-cell reconstitution after alpha-beta-depleted transplantation in children. Unique molecular identifiers were used in preparing the TCRbeta library. TCRdb re-called the PCR reads with MiXCR, one entry per CDR3 protein. The sample shows around 500,000 distinct CDR3 sequences, approximately 12% of them seen only once. The sequenced sample was PBMCs from the stem cell graft donor, obtained from the stem cell graft. All receptors come from a human donor who donated a stem cell graft to a child with combined immunodeficiency.

This clonotype was seen more than once but under ten times. The V call is TRBV6-2 or TRBV6-3, the J call TRBJ1-2; TRBD1 matches 9 bases. Per the germline V gene, CDR1 is MNHEY and CDR2 is SVGEGT. The CDR3 covers 15 residues. Unmatched junction bases numbered 7, after V lost 0 bases and J lost 8 bases. CDR3 amino acids: CASSYSRGQGRGYTF. The DNA for the CDR3 is TGTGCCAGCAGTTACTCCAGGGGACAGGGACGAGGCTACACCTTC.

This sequence joins TRBV6-1 and TRBJ1-6, with unresolved D. The germline V and J ends were trimmed by 6 bases and 7 bases, with 13 bases remaining between them. CDR3 length: 14 amino acids. The germline gives CDR1 MNHNS, CDR2 SASEGT. The CDR3 DNA is TGTGCCAGCAGCTCGCGGTCCGAGAATTCACCCCTCCACTTT. Its translation is CASSSRSENSPLHF.

The rearrangement joins TRBV5-6 to TRBJ2-4; a weak D match, TRBD2 (5 bases). Germline CDR1 and CDR2: SGHDT and YYEEEE. The CDR3 is 13 residues long. Trimming took 2 bases from V and 7 from J, leaving 10 bases between them. CDR3 sequence reads: CASSFPGSNIQYF. CDR3 in DNA: TGTGCCAGCAGCTTTCCGGGGAGTAACATTCAGTACTTC. The whole variable domain, filled in from reference TRBV5-6 and TRBJ2-4, reads DAGVTQSPTHLIKTRGQQVTLRCSPKSGHDTVSWYQQALGQGPQFIFQYYEEEERQRGNFPDRFSGHQFPNYSSELNVNALLLGDSALYLCASSFPGSNIQYFGAGTRLSVL.

J is TRBJ1-4 and V is TRBV12-3 or TRBV12-4; 7 nucleotides agree with TRBD1. Unmatched junction bases numbered 6, after V lost 3 bases and J lost 8 bases. The CDR3 is made up of 14 amino acids. CDR3 protein: CASSFSGGREKLFF. CDR3 sequence (DNA): TGTGCCAGCAGTTTTTCAGGGGGTAGAGAAAAACTGTTTTTT.

This clonotype came up many times. V usage is TRBV4-1 and J usage is TRBJ1-6; D is uncertain. Germline loops: CDR1 MGHRA, CDR2 YSYEKL. Trimming pared 1 base from V and 10 bases from J, leaving 14 bases between. This CDR3 spans 15 amino acids. In nucleotides, the CDR3 is TGCGCCAGCAGCCAAGTGGAGGGCGTTAGCTCACCCCTCCACTTT. Protein product: CASSQVEGVSSPLHF.

This clonotype came up a few times. The rearrangement links TRBV20-1 to TRBJ2-1; TRBD2 agrees at 7 bases. The length of the CDR3 is 17 residues. Germline-derived CDR1 and CDR2 are DFQATT and SNEGSKA (reference sequence). With 3 bases clipped from V and 6 bases from J, the junction kept 17 bases outside the gene matches. The CDR3 DNA follows: TGCAGTGCTAGCCGCAGGACTAGTTGGTCGCAGGTCAATGAGCAGTTCTTC. Its protein product is CSASRRTSWSQVNEQFF.

The genes are TRBV11-3 and TRBJ2-7; D is undetermined. The germline V gene encodes CDR1 SGHNT and CDR2 YENEEA. There are 12 residues in the CDR3. V was shortened by 6 bases and J by 6 bases, with 12 bases between the two germline ends. In DNA form, the CDR3 reads TGTGCCAGCAGAGCTAGGGTCTTCGAGCAGTACTTC. The encoded protein is CASRARVFEQYF.

The rearrangement joins TRBV12-3 or TRBV12-4 to TRBJ2-2, with 9 bases lining up with TRBD2. The ends lost 4 bases at V and 6 bases at J; junction bases unmatched: 9. This CDR3 comprises 16 residues. CDR3 protein: CASSSLSGGRPGELFF. The CDR3 nucleotides read TGTGCCAGCAGTTCCCTCAGCGGGGGGCGTCCCGGGGAGCTGTTTTTT.

The chain is built from TRBV30 and TRBJ1-1; D uncertain. V dropped 4 bases and J dropped 2 bases, with 11 bases sitting between them. CDR1 GTSNPN and CDR2 SVGIG come from the germline V gene (reference sequence). The CDR3 contains 13 residues. The CDR3 is CAWIAGYNTEAFF. The CDR3 DNA sequence: TGTGCCTGGATCGCGGGGTACAACACTGAAGCTTTCTTT.

This clonotype showed up many times. The J gene is TRBJ2-5, the V gene TRBV4-3, with 12 bases lining up with TRBD2. CDR3 size: 15 residues. The trim removed 1 base at V and 5 bases at J, leaving 2 bases unmatched. From germline, CDR1 is LGHNA and CDR2 YSLEER. The DNA of the CDR3 is TGCGCCAGCAGCCAAGGGCTAGCGGGAGGGGAGACCCAGTACTTC. Protein: CASSQGLAGGETQYF.

With respect to this clonotype: This could be a read error, since a much larger clone is one nucleotide away. This chain joins TRBV12-3 or TRBV12-4 and TRBJ2-2; weak D call: TRBD2 (6 bases). The CDR3 covers 18 residues. Written as DNA, the CDR3 is TGTGCCCGCAGTTTAGCGGTTGGCTTACTTGGCCGTCTCGGGGAGCTGTTTTTT. Encoded protein: CARSLAVGLLGRLGELFF.

This chain connects TRBV18 to TRBJ2-3; 8 nucleotides align to TRBD2. Germline V lookup: CDR1 KGHSH, CDR2 LQKENI. J lost 0 bases, V lost 1 base, and 9 bases had no gene match. The length of the CDR3 is 18 residues. CDR3 residues: CASSPLPWASGSTDTQYF. In DNA form, the CDR3 reads TGTGCCAGCTCACCACTCCCGTGGGCTAGCGGGAGCACAGATACGCAGTATTTT.

This clonotype occurred many times. The chain employs TRBV4-3 and TRBJ2-3; D remains ambiguous. The CDR3 length is 13 residues. With 1 base removed from V and 4 bases from J, the gap between germline ends came to 6 bases. Germline lookup yields CDR1 LGHNA and CDR2 YSLEER. CDR3 protein: CASSQARSDTQYF. DNA for the CDR3: TGCGCCAGCAGCCAAGCACGGTCAGATACGCAGTATTTT.

This clonotype was detected only a few times. The chain has TRBV27 and TRBJ1-2, with D perhaps matching TRBD1 (5 bases). V lost 3 bases to trimming and J lost 8 bases, with 13 bases between them. The germline gives CDR1 MNHEY, CDR2 SMNVEV (reference sequence). The CDR3 is 13 amino acids. DNA for the CDR3: TGTGCCAGCAGTTTTGTAGGGGCGCAAGGCTACACCTTC. This encodes CASSFVGAQGYTF.

In this sample, this clonotype turned up many times. This sequence joins TRBV20-1 and TRBJ2-1; tentative D call: TRBD2 (5 bases). The ends were cut back, 4 bases at V and 1 base at J, with 11 bases in the middle. CDR3 length: 14 residues. Germline loops: CDR1 DFQATT, CDR2 SNEGSKA (reference sequence). In nucleotides, the CDR3 is TGCAGTGCTACCGCGGGTATATCCTACAATGAGCAGTTCTTC. It is translated as CSATAGISYNEQFF.

The rearrangement joins TRBV15 to TRBJ2-5; D might be TRBD2 (6 bases). The CDR3 length is 13 residues. Germline CDR1 reads LNHNV; CDR2 reads YYDKDF (reference sequence). V was pared by 4 bases and J by 5 bases, with 11 bases between. The CDR3 region has the DNA TGTGCCACCAGCAAGGCCCTAGCGGAGACCCAGTACTTC. Protein product: CATSKALAETQYF.

This clonotype occurred many times. The V gene is TRBV6-5, the J gene TRBJ2-2; tentatively, D is TRBD1 or TRBD2 (6 bases each). The CDR3 is made up of 13 amino acids. V lost 4 bases and J lost 7, with 10 bases in between. The germline V gene encodes CDR1 MNHEY and CDR2 SVGAGI. CDR3 residues: CASSWRGSGELFF. In DNA form, the CDR3 reads TGTGCCAGCAGTTGGAGGGGGAGCGGGGAGCTGTTTTTT.

The V gene is TRBV20-1, the J gene TRBJ1-4, with D uncertain. This CDR3 is built from 15 residues. From germline, CDR1 is DFQATT and CDR2 SNEGSKA (reference sequence). Trimming took off 0 bases at V and 4 bases at J, with 12 bases between the two ends. The CDR3 bases are TGCAGTGCTAGAGATGGGCCCAGGCATAATGAAAAACTGTTTTTT. It specifies CSARDGPRHNEKLFF.

The chain combines TRBV20-1 with TRBJ2-5; D uncertain. This CDR3 region has 15 residues. The germline V and J ends were trimmed by 6 bases and 7 bases, with 24 bases remaining between them. Germline loops: CDR1 DFQATT, CDR2 SNEGSKA (reference sequence). CDR3 nucleotide sequence: TGCAGTGCGACGCCCGGTGCACTTACGTCAGGGACCCAGTACTTC. Amino acids: CSATPGALTSGTQYF.

This clonotype was counted a few times. The rearrangement uses TRBV25-1 and TRBJ2-7, with unresolved D. CDR3 size: 14 residues. Germline V CDR1 and CDR2: MGHDK, SYGVNS. The V and J ends lost 2 bases and 5 bases respectively, with 13 bases between them. The CDR3 sequence: CASSEGLTSHEQYF. The CDR3 nucleotides are TGTGCCAGCAGTGAAGGTCTAACCTCTCACGAGCAGTACTTC.

This clonotype has a count of ten or more. The chain combines TRBV12-3 or TRBV12-4 with TRBJ2-7; D gene unclear. This CDR3 is built from 12 residues. Trimming shortened V by 5 bases and J by 2 bases, and 7 bases separated the two germline ends. The CDR3: CASSLRTYEQYF. CDR3 DNA: TGTGCCAGCAGTCTACGGACCTACGAGCAGTACTTC.

This clonotype was counted at least ten times. The chain couples TRBV29-1 to TRBJ1-1, with D uncertain. This CDR3 is built from 14 residues. Germline V gives CDR1 SQVTM, CDR2 ANQGSEA. V was pared by 4 bases and J by 0 bases, with 12 bases between. The CDR3 coding sequence is TGCAGCGTTGCCTTACAGAGGATGAACACTGAAGCTTTCTTT. It specifies CSVALQRMNTEAFF.

V usage is TRBV7-9 and J usage is TRBJ2-2; weak D call: TRBD2 (5 bases). The CDR3 is made up of 16 amino acids. Germline V gives CDR1 SEHNR, CDR2 FQNEAQ (reference sequence). Trimming removed 6 bases from V and 0 bases from J, with 14 bases in between. As DNA, the CDR3 is TGTGCCAGCAGGCGCGGAGGACTGGCGAACACCGGGGAGCTGTTTTTT. Residues: CASRRGGLANTGELFF.

This clonotype was detected only a few times. V gene TRBV2 combines with J gene TRBJ1-3, with TRBD1 as a possible D gene (6 bases). Per the germline V gene, CDR1 is SNHLY and CDR2 is FYNNEI. This CDR3 has 17 residues. V shed 6 bases and J shed 4 bases, with 22 bases lying between them. Written as DNA, the CDR3 is TGTGCCAGCAGCCCACCAATACCAGACAGGAGGGGAAACACCATATATTTT. It is translated as CASSPPIPDRRGNTIYF.

Ten or more counts support this clonotype. The chain carries TRBV7-2 and TRBJ2-3; TRBD2 aligns across 8 bases. Per the germline V gene, CDR1 is SGHTA and CDR2 is FQGNSA. With V trimmed by 2 bases and J by 1 base, 2 bases remained unmatched. The length of the CDR3 is 15 residues. CDR3 in amino acids: CASSLRRGGTDTQYF. The CDR3 nucleotides are TGTGCCAGCAGCTTACGGCGGGGGGGCACAGATACGCAGTATTTT.

This clonotype was found many times. This rearrangement joins TRBV5-1 to TRBJ2-7; 9 positions agree with TRBD1. The germline V gene encodes CDR1 SGHRS and CDR2 YFSETQ. V lost 3 bases, J lost 3 bases, and 4 bases stayed unmatched. CDR3 size: 14 residues. CDR3 DNA: TGCGCCAGCAGCTCGGACAGGGGTGGCTACGAGCAGTACTTC. It yields the protein CASSSDRGGYEQYF. Variable domain in full (rest from reference TRBV5-1 and TRBJ2-7): KAGVTQTPRYLIKTRGQQVTLSCSPISGHRSVSWYQQTPGQGLQFLFEYFSETQRNKGNFPGRFSGRQFSNSRSEMNVSTLELGDSALYLCASSSDRGGYEQYFGPGTRLTVT.